The source of this T cell receptor beta chain is a study of molecular identifiers for immune sequencing clone quantification. Study findings and constraints: Among 800,000 to 1,000,000 naive cells, spiked Jurkat TCR RNA from a single cell was reportedly detectable. Whereas clones above 20 RNA copies held under 1% of naive-cell molecules, they held over 97% of effector molecules.

Trimming took off 4 bases at V and 1 base at J, with 7 bases between the two ends. This CDR3 has 13 amino acids. Germline V gives CDR1 PRHDT, CDR2 FYEKMQ (reference sequence). Concerning this clonotype: Its antigen remains unidentified.

Previously described methods and listed TCR primers produced bulk TCR libraries. MiXCR, run by TCRdb on the PCR reads, gives a single entry per CDR3 protein. The table shows around 460,000 distinct CDR3 sequences, with around 23% occurring only once. The source is a human donor in good health. Some libraries in this study had Jurkat cell RNA spiked in. The sample comprised naive CD8+ T cells from blood, with Jurkat cell RNA spiked in. As for subset: FACS-sorted CD8+CD4-CCR7+CD45RA+ naive T cells. The V gene is TRBV13, the J gene TRBJ1-1; D ambiguous. CDR3 nucleotide sequence: TGTGCCAGCAGCTCATCGCAGAACACTGAAGCTTTCTTT. Translated: CASSSSQNTEAFF. Supplemented by reference TRBV13 and TRBJ1-1, the full variable domain reads AAGVIQSPRHLIKEKRETATLKCYPIPRHDTVYWYQQGPGQDPQFLISFYEKMQSDKGSIPDRFSAQQFSDYHSELNMSSLELGDSALYFCASSSSQNTEAFFGQGTRLTVV.